The 8 T cell receptor beta chains below were found in one sample sequenced in a study of blood T cell repertoires in COVID-19. Profiling relied on immunoSEQ multiplex PCR, and the TCRdb table lists in-frame clones only, not all of them. The data contain roughly 61,000 clones, about nine tenths of them seen just once; the ten biggest clones take up 2% to 2.5%. The sequencing sample was made of peripheral blood. All receptors derive from a man between 60 and 70 years old with acute or convalescent COVID-19.

This clone was seen a handful of times. The chain employs TRBV27 and TRBJ1-4; tentatively, D is TRBD1 (5 bases). Looked up from germline, CDR1 is MNHEY and CDR2 is SMNVEV (reference sequence). CDR3 length equals 11 residues. V gave up 7 bases and J gave up 8 bases, with 8 bases separating them. For the CDR3, the DNA is TGTGCCAGCATGTCAGGGGAAAAACTGTTTTTT. Translating gives CASMSGEKLFF.

The J gene is TRBJ2-1, the V gene TRBV19; 8 bases match TRBD1. V trimming: 3 bases; J trimming: 7 bases; junction bases outside the gene matches: 8. The germline gives CDR1 LNHDA, CDR2 SQIVND (reference sequence). The CDR3 totals 15 residues. The CDR3 DNA sequence: TGTGCCAGTAGTATTGGAGCCAGGGGGCTGAATGAGCAGTTCTTC. As protein: CASSIGARGLNEQFF.

This clone was found once. This chain links TRBV18 with TRBJ1-6; D unclear. V was shortened by 2 bases and J by 9 bases, with 14 bases between the two germline ends. Looked up from germline, CDR1 is KGHSH and CDR2 is LQKENI. This CDR3 contains 15 residues. This chain's CDR3 is CASSPSGTDGSPLHF. The CDR3, as DNA: TGTGCCAGCTCACCATCGGGAACAGACGGTTCACCCCTCCACTTT. The whole variable domain, filled in from reference TRBV18 and TRBJ1-6, reads NAGVMQNPRHLVRRRGQEARLRCSPMKGHSHVYWYRQLPEEGLKFMVYLQKENIIDESGMPKERFSAEFPKEGPSILRIQQVVRGDSAAYFCASSPSGTDGSPLHFGNGTRLTVT.

V usage is TRBV5-1 and J usage is TRBJ1-2, with TRBD1 matching over 10 bases. In germline, CDR1 is SGHRS, CDR2 YFSETQ. Trimming cost V 5 bases and J 4 bases; bases outside gene matches: 8. This CDR3 comprises 15 residues. The CDR3: CASSPDRGRSYGYTF. In DNA, the CDR3 is TGCGCCAGCAGTCCCGACAGGGGGCGTTCCTATGGCTACACCTTC.

The chain employs TRBV18 and TRBJ2-7; 11 bases are shared with TRBD1. Trimming removed 1 base from V and 6 bases from J; junction bases left unmatched: 11. Germline CDR1 is KGHSH and CDR2 is LQKENI. The CDR3 runs to 17 residues. The CDR3 protein is CASSPLLSDRGRSEQYF. DNA of the CDR3: TGTGCCAGCTCACCACTCCTCTCGGACAGGGGGCGAAGCGAGCAGTACTTC. The full variable domain, with the rest looked up from reference TRBV18 and TRBJ2-7, is NAGVMQNPRHLVRRRGQEARLRCSPMKGHSHVYWYRQLPEEGLKFMVYLQKENIIDESGMPKERFSAEFPKEGPSILRIQQVVRGDSAAYFCASSPLLSDRGRSEQYFGPGTRLTVT.

This chain connects TRBV7-2 to TRBJ2-7; tentative D call: TRBD2 (5 bases). This CDR3 is built from 13 residues. V was pared by 5 bases and J by 1 base, with 9 bases between. CDR1 is SGHTA, CDR2 FQGNSA, per germline. The CDR3 coding sequence is TGTGCCAGCAGCCGATCGGGATCCTACGAGCAGTACTTC. This encodes CASSRSGSYEQYF.

The J gene is TRBJ1-3, the V gene TRBV5-1; D call uncertain. This CDR3 contains 16 residues. Trimming cost V 0 bases and J 6 bases, with 16 bases left between them. Germline-derived CDR1 and CDR2 are SGHRS and YFSETQ. The DNA for the CDR3 is TGCGCCAGCAGCTTGGCCCCTCGAGGGATGGAAAACACCATATATTTT. It is translated as CASSLAPRGMENTIYF.

The J gene is TRBJ1-2, the V gene TRBV29-1, with D possibly being TRBD1 (6 bases). This CDR3 contains 13 residues. The V end lost 3 bases, the J end lost 2 bases, and 10 bases lay between the germline ends. Germline CDR1 and CDR2: SQVTM and ANQGSEA. The CDR3 sequence: CSVEQGRNYGYTF. CDR3 bases: TGCAGCGTTGAGCAGGGGAGAAACTATGGCTACACCTTC.